This TCR beta chain was observed in a study of T cells in Graves' hyperthyroidism and ophthalmopathy. V was pared by 6 bases and J by 9 bases, with 9 bases between. The length of the CDR3 is 12 residues. Amplification yielded TCR beta CDR3 regions, with RNA transcripts as the source. TCR CDR3 regions were first amplified by RT-PCR with HTBI primers. One entry per CDR3 protein results from TCRdb running MiXCR on the multiplex PCR reads. The table lists fewer than 750,000 distinct CDR3 sequences, over 12% of them singletons. This clonotype was recorded at least ten times. Its specificity is unknown. Study-level points and caveats: A model of 13 V-J pairs discriminated ophthalmopathy from stable hyperthyroidism.

Sequenced input: blood. The clonotype originates from a woman in her thirties or forties with Graves' ophthalmopathy. The rearrangement uses TRBV12-3 or TRBV12-4 and TRBJ1-6; D gene ambiguous. The CDR3, as DNA: TGTGCCAGCAGGCTCCTCGGTTCACCCCTCCACTTT. It encodes CASRLLGSPLHF.